This TCR beta chain is from a study of T cell responses to AZD1222 COVID-19 vaccine. TCRdb's table, derived via immunoSEQ multiplex PCR, lists solely in-frame clones and lacks some. The sample lists about 150,000 clones; 90% to 95% were seen once. The CDR3 consists of 14 residues. CDR1 is GTSNPN and CDR2 is SVGIG in the germline V gene (reference sequence). V was pared by 3 bases and J by 8 bases, with 8 bases of the junction left unmatched. This sequence originates from an adult in good health. Specimen: peripheral blood, collected on day 0 of AZD1222 vaccination. The chain has TRBV30 and TRBJ1-4, with TRBD1 identical over 8 bases. CDR3 region: CAWSPTGGGEKLFF. Here the CDR3 DNA reads TGTGCCTGGAGCCCAACAGGGGGAGGCGAAAAACTGTTTTTT.